Presented here are 21 T cell receptor beta chains from one specimen sequenced in a study of blood T cell repertoires in COVID-19. Here immunoSEQ multiplex PCR was the method, and the copy in TCRdb shows in-frame clones only, minus some. The table lists around 460,000 clones, about 87% of them singletons. Input material: peripheral blood. The receptor source for this set is a man between 18 and 35 years old with COVID-19, enrolled during active disease.

This chain joins TRBV27 and TRBJ2-5, with TRBD2 as a possible D gene (6 bases). The CDR3 has 14 residues. Germline CDR1 MNHEY, CDR2 SMNVEV (reference sequence). Trimming stripped 6 bases from V and 5 bases from J, with 16 bases between. Here the CDR3 reads CASRRAGSRETQYF. The CDR3 DNA sequence: TGTGCCAGCAGGCGCGCGGGGAGCCGGGAGACCCAGTACTTC.

The V gene is TRBV2, the J gene TRBJ2-4; 8 bases are a match to TRBD2. V dropped 7 bases and J dropped 9; count of bases not matched to a gene: 20. The CDR3 spans 17 residues. The V gene's germline CDR1 is SNHLY and CDR2 FYNNEI. The CDR3 region has the DNA TGTGCCAGCATCCATGGCACGGGAGGGCCTTTGGTGGGCATTCAGTACTTC. This codes for CASIHGTGGPLVGIQYF.

This rearrangement joins TRBV4-2 to TRBJ2-7; 10 bases are shared with TRBD1. This CDR3 has 15 residues. Germline CDR1 is LGHNA and CDR2 is YNFKEQ. Trimming took 3 bases from V and 2 from J; bases not matched to a gene: 4. CDR3 sequence: CASSQAGTGAYEQYF. Here the CDR3 DNA reads TGTGCCAGCAGCCAGGCCGGGACAGGGGCCTACGAGCAGTACTTC.

CDR3 sequence reads: CASSLHREETQYF. DNA of the CDR3: TGTGCCAGCAGCTTACACAGGGAGGAGACCCAGTACTTC. This chain links TRBV11-1 with TRBJ2-5; D perhaps matches TRBD1 (6 bases). The ends were cut back, 2 bases at V and 5 bases at J, with 9 bases in the middle. The CDR3 length is 13 residues. Germline-derived CDR1 and CDR2 are SGHAT and FQDESV (reference sequence).

This clone is a singleton in its sample. The chain employs TRBV24-1 and TRBJ2-1, with D perhaps matching TRBD2 (6 bases). V shed 1 base and J shed 14 bases, with 11 bases lying between them. The germline gives CDR1 KGHDR, CDR2 SFDVKD. The CDR3 runs to 12 residues. CDR3 coding DNA: TGTGCCACCAGTGATTTATACAGGAGGGAGTTCTTC. It translates to CATSDLYRREFF.

V usage is TRBV7-8 and J usage is TRBJ2-1; 12 bases are shared with TRBD2. CDR3 length: 17 amino acids. With V trimmed by 0 bases and J by 6 bases, 6 bases remained unmatched. From germline, CDR1 is SGHVS and CDR2 FQNEAQ. DNA of the CDR3: TGTGCCAGCAGCTTAGCGAGGCTAGCGGGGGGGGGCAATGAGCAGTTCTTC. Its protein product is CASSLARLAGGGNEQFF.

The CDR3 region is CSVPGFSGANVLTF. DNA for the CDR3: TGCAGCGTTCCGGGATTTTCTGGGGCCAACGTCCTGACTTTC. The chain is built from TRBV29-1 and TRBJ2-6; D is perhaps TRBD2 (5 bases). Trimming removed 5 bases from V and 1 base from J, with 9 bases in between. There are 14 residues in the CDR3. Germline V gene lookup returns CDR1 SQVTM and CDR2 ANQGSEA.

CDR3 in amino acids: CASSREGWQGTDTQYF. The CDR3 DNA reads as TGCGCCAGCAGCAGGGAGGGGTGGCAGGGCACAGATACGCAGTATTTT. The chain recombines TRBV5-1 with TRBJ2-3; 7 nucleotides align to TRBD2. The J segment lost 1 base and the V segment lost 4 bases, leaving 9 bases of the junction unmatched. This CDR3 has 16 residues. The V gene's germline CDR1 is SGHRS and CDR2 YFSETQ. The whole variable domain, remainder taken from reference TRBV5-1 and TRBJ2-3, is KAGVTQTPRYLIKTRGQQVTLSCSPISGHRSVSWYQQTPGQGLQFLFEYFSETQRNKGNFPGRFSGRQFSNSRSEMNVSTLELGDSALYLCASSREGWQGTDTQYFGPGTRLTVL.

V and J are TRBV19 and TRBJ2-1; D is possibly TRBD1 (6 bases). V shed 0 bases and J shed 1 base, with 10 bases lying between them. Germline CDR1 and CDR2: LNHDA and SQIVND (reference sequence). The CDR3 is made up of 16 amino acids. CDR3 loop: CASSIETGPSYNEQFF. The CDR3 nucleotides are TGTGCCAGTAGTATAGAAACAGGGCCTTCCTACAATGAGCAGTTCTTC.

Here the CDR3 reads CASSIFEREWVHGNEQFF. The CDR3 DNA sequence: TGTGCCAGTAGTATTTTCGAAAGGGAGTGGGTCCATGGGAATGAGCAGTTCTTC. V is TRBV19 and J is TRBJ2-1; maybe TRBD2 (5 bases). Per the germline V gene, CDR1 is LNHDA and CDR2 is SQIVND (reference sequence). The V gene lost 3 bases and the J gene lost 7 bases, with 25 bases spanning the gap. The CDR3 has 18 residues.

This chain joins TRBV6-5 and TRBJ2-1; D remains ambiguous. This CDR3 is built from 13 residues. CDR1 and CDR2 from the germline V gene are MNHEY and SVGAGI. Trimming stripped 8 bases from V and 8 bases from J, with 16 bases between. CDR3 sequence reads: CASGYAQTDEQFF. The CDR3 DNA is TGTGCCAGCGGCTATGCACAGACGGATGAGCAGTTCTTC.

The chain uses TRBV9 and TRBJ2-2; a weak D match, TRBD1 (6 bases). This CDR3 is built from 13 residues. Germline loops: CDR1 SGDLS, CDR2 YYNGEE. Trimming left V 4 bases short and J 5 bases short, with 9 bases between. CDR3 sequence: CASSTGTTGELFF. DNA of the CDR3: TGTGCCAGCAGCACAGGGACAACCGGGGAGCTGTTTTTT.

The chain employs TRBV19 and TRBJ2-7; 13 bases align to TRBD2. J gave up 7 bases and V 6 bases, and 6 bases lay outside the gene matches. This CDR3 contains 14 residues. Germline values: CDR1 LNHDA, CDR2 SQIVND (reference sequence). CDR3 DNA: TGTGCCAGTAGCGGGACTAGCGGGGTCGGTGAGCAGTACTTC. The encoded protein is CASSGTSGVGEQYF. Filled out from reference TRBV19 and TRBJ2-7, the complete variable domain reads DGGITQSPKYLFRKEGQNVTLSCEQNLNHDAMYWYRQDPGQGLRLIYYSQIVNDFQKGDIAEGYSVSREKKESFPLTVTSAQKNPTAFYLCASSGTSGVGEQYFGPGTRLTVT.

This sequence joins TRBV2 and TRBJ2-7; D may be TRBD1 (6 bases). From germline, CDR1 is SNHLY and CDR2 FYNNEI. Trimming removed 10 bases at V and 7 bases at J, with 14 bases between. The CDR3 consists of 11 residues. DNA of the CDR3: TGTGCCACCCGGGACAAGTGGGAGCAGTACTTC. Amino acids: CATRDKWEQYF.

The chain links TRBV9 to TRBJ2-7; 12 bases are shared with TRBD1. The CDR3 covers 15 residues. The V gene end was trimmed by 4 bases and the J gene end by 6 bases; junction bases not matched to a gene: 8. Per the germline V gene, CDR1 is SGDLS and CDR2 is YYNGEE. CDR3 amino acids: CASSLRDRGRGEQYF. The CDR3 nucleotides are TGTGCCAGCAGCCTGAGGGACAGGGGGCGGGGCGAGCAGTACTTC.

V and J are TRBV5-6 and TRBJ2-1; tentatively, D is TRBD2 (6 bases). Germline CDR1 SGHDT, CDR2 YYEEEE. Trimming removed 2 bases from V and 3 bases from J, with 15 bases in between. There are 16 residues in the CDR3. As DNA, the CDR3 is TGTGCCAGCAGCTTTTTTTCGGGGGACCTCTACAATGAGCAGTTCTTC. It specifies CASSFFSGDLYNEQFF.

The V and J genes are TRBV5-6 and TRBJ2-7, with D tentatively TRBD2 (6 bases). The germline V and J ends were trimmed by 4 bases and 4 bases, with 15 bases remaining between them. The CDR3 sequence is 14 residues long. Germline V gene sequence: CDR1 SGHDT, CDR2 YYEEEE. The CDR3 sequence: CASSRGRERYEQYF. CDR3 nucleotides: TGTGCCAGCAGCCGGGGACGGGAGAGATACGAGCAGTACTTC.

The V and J genes are TRBV2 and TRBJ1-1, with a tentative D call TRBD1 (5 bases). The CDR3 runs 13 residues. V was pared by 8 bases and J by 1 base, with 11 bases between. In germline, CDR1 is SNHLY, CDR2 FYNNEI. The CDR3 spells CASGTTGNTEAFF. The CDR3 coding sequence is TGTGCCAGCGGCACAACAGGGAACACTGAAGCTTTCTTT.

The chain's CDR3 is CASRTGSYNEQFF. Written as DNA, the CDR3 is TGTGCCAGTCGAACAGGGTCCTACAATGAGCAGTTCTTC. The gene calls are TRBV2 and TRBJ2-1, with D perhaps matching TRBD1 (6 bases). The V gene lost 9 bases and the J gene lost 1 base, with 10 bases spanning the gap. The length of the CDR3 is 13 residues. Looked up from germline, CDR1 is SNHLY and CDR2 is FYNNEI.

The chain couples TRBV3-1 (or the pseudogene TRBV3-2) to TRBJ1-4, with no clear D. Trimming removed 1 base at V and 7 bases at J, with 4 bases between. The CDR3 extends over 12 amino acids. Germline-derived CDR1 and CDR2 are LGHDT and YNNKEL (reference sequence). CDR3 bases: TGTGCCAGCAGCCAAGGTCGTGAAAAACTGTTTTTT. It is translated as CASSQGREKLFF.

This chain joins TRBV2 and TRBJ2-5; TRBD1 aligns across 9 bases. V was clipped by 7 bases and J by 5 bases; unmatched bases: 20. The length of the CDR3 is 18 residues. CDR1 is SNHLY, CDR2 FYNNEI, per germline. The CDR3 bases are TGTGCCAGCAACGAGGACAGGGGTCGCGGGCGCATAGGGGAGACCCAGTACTTC. This sequence encodes CASNEDRGRGRIGETQYF.